These 13 T cell receptor delta chains were all obtained from the same sample, sequenced in a study of γδ T cells in repeated Plasmodium falciparum infection. TCRdb reprocessed the multiplex PCR reads through CATT. The sample consists of tens of thousands of delta-chain clones, around 1.8% of them appearing once. Gammadelta T cells were flow-sorted from PBMC into Vgamma9/Vdelta2+ and Vdelta2-negative populations for bulk analysis. The specimen was gamma-delta T cells from blood. The source of these receptors is a pool of human donors (malaria-infected and uninfected, not separated).

Only a few counts were recorded for this clone. This likely traces to a read error, being one base from a far larger clone. Other DNA sequences in the same sample also yield this CDR3. This chain joins TRDV1 and TRDJ1, with 9 bases that match TRDD3. With V trimmed by 2 bases and J by 0 bases, 37 bases remained unmatched. The germline V gene encodes CDR1 TSWWSYY and CDR2 QGS. The CDR3 sequence is 27 residues long. DNA for the CDR3: TGTGCTCTTGGGGAATATATAATTATTCCTTCCTTCTGTACTGGGGGACCTAAGGGACTTTACACCGATAAACTCATCTTT. Amino acids: CALGEYIIIPSFCTGGPKGLYTDKLIF.

Turning to this clone: TCRdb lists the protein of a much larger clone for this DNA, which differs at residue 16, so this is likely a read error; the protein given here is translated from the DNA itself. The chain employs TRDV1 and TRDJ1; 11 bases agree with TRDD3. The J gene, left out of TCRdb, was set here by checking the DNA against germline. CDR1 and CDR2 (germline): TSWWSYY, QGS. This CDR3 spans 25 amino acids. V lost 0 bases and J lost 0; bases outside the gene matches: 27. The CDR3 loop is CALGELGPYSIYWGISRSYTDKLIF. The CDR3 DNA follows: TGTGCTCTTGGGGAACTCGGGCCCTACTCCATTTACTGGGGGATATCTAGATCGTACACCGATAAACTCATCTTT.

This clone occurred a few times. The protein held in TCRdb is that of a much larger clone and does not match this DNA's translation at residue 3, likely because of a read error; the protein shown is translated from the DNA. The chain carries TRDV1 and TRDJ1; 12 nucleotides match TRDD3. TCRdb records no J gene; here it was assigned by comparing the DNA to germline. Per germline, CDR1 TSWWSYY and CDR2 QGS. This CDR3 contains 24 residues. The CDR3 bases are TGTGCTTTTGGGGAGCGGATCTTCCCGATAGTATTTAGCTGGGGGATACGGGGCACCGATAAACTCATCTTT. As protein: CAFGERIFPIVFSWGIRGTDKLIF.

With respect to this clone: TCRdb's listed protein matches a much larger clone and diverges from this DNA's translation at residue 19, likely through a read error; the protein shown comes from the DNA. The DNA of the CDR3 is TGTGCTCTTGGGCAAAGCTTACTACTCATGAGCCACCTATACTGGAAAACCTATGAACTCATCTTT. Translating gives CALGQSLLLMSHLYWKTYELIF. The gene calls are TRDV1 and TRDJ1, with TRDD3 as a possible D gene (5 bases). TCRdb supplies no J gene; here it was assigned by aligning the nucleotide sequence to germline. The CDR3 loop spans 22 amino acids. V was trimmed by 5 bases and J by 9 bases, leaving 43 bases between them. Germline assignment: CDR1 TSWWSYY and CDR2 QGS.

Comments on this clone: It is likely a read error: a sequence one base away is far more abundant. The same CDR3 also results from other DNA sequences found in this sample. There is no J gene call, but TRAV38-2/DV8 is given as the V gene; TRDD3 is the table's D call and was not checked against the DNA. Germline V CDR1 and CDR2: TSESDYY, QEAYKQQN. The CDR3 length is 21 residues. Here the CDR3 reads CAYRGPPTSRGKSSVEDKLIF. For the CDR3, the DNA is TGTGCTTATAGGGGCCCTCCTACTTCTAGGGGTAAATCGAGTGTGGAAGATAAGCTCATCTTT.

This clone was recorded at least ten times. The chain has TRDV1 and TRDJ1, with 9 bases matching TRDD2. Losses at the gene ends were 0 bases for V and 5 bases for J; bases not matched to a gene: 16. From germline, CDR1 is TSWWSYY and CDR2 QGS. CDR3 length: 19 residues. The CDR3 loop reads CALGELPSYDVYEGDKLIF. The CDR3 coding sequence is TGTGCTCTTGGGGAACTGCCTTCCTACGATGTATACGAAGGGGATAAACTCATCTTT.

In the case of this clone: This likely came from a read error, as a far larger clone is one base away. Other DNA sequences in the same sample also yield this CDR3. DNA for the CDR3: TGTGCTCTCGGGGAACTCCTACCGGGCGAGGAGCTCGAACTGGGGGATACGGGATCCGATAAACTCATCTTT. Protein sequence: CALGELLPGEELELGDTGSDKLIF. The chain couples TRDV1 to TRDJ1, with TRDD3 identical over 13 bases. Germline V lookup: CDR1 TSWWSYY, CDR2 QGS. The CDR3 is 24 residues long.

Comment on this clone: The protein that TCRdb holds for this DNA derives from a much larger clone and differs from the translated DNA at residue 3, which likely indicates a read error; the protein shown here is translated from the DNA. J is TRDJ1 and V is TRDV2, with 7 bases fitting TRDD3. TCRdb supplies no J gene; here it was assigned by aligning the nucleotide sequence to germline. There are 16 residues in the CDR3. CDR1 and CDR2 (germline): GEAIGNYY, EKD. CDR3 protein: CAYDTGYWGHTDKLIF. For the CDR3, the DNA is TGTGCCTATGACACGGGGTACTGGGGCCACACCGATAAACTCATCTTT.

V is TRDV1 and J is TRDJ1; 12 bases map to TRDD3. In the absence of a J gene in TCRdb, the DNA was matched to germline to assign it here. V shed 2 bases and J 0 bases; nucleotides not matched to a gene: 22. From germline, CDR1 is TSWWSYY and CDR2 QGS. This CDR3 region has 23 residues. CDR3 DNA: TGTGCTCTTGGGGAATCCTTCTCTTCCTCGCTACTGGGGGATACTGTATACACCGATAAACTCATCTTT. It yields the protein CALGESFSSSLLGDTVYTDKLIF.

In its sample, this clone was seen many times. The protein that TCRdb holds for this DNA derives from a much larger clone and differs from the translated DNA at residue 5, which likely indicates a read error; the protein shown here is translated from the DNA. The rearrangement uses TRDV1 and TRDJ1; D might be TRDD2 or TRDD3, each matching 8 bases. With 4 bases removed from V and 3 bases from J, the gap between germline ends came to 30 bases. The CDR3 has 20 residues. Looked up from germline, CDR1 is TSWWSYY and CDR2 is QGS. CDR3 bases: TGTGCTCTTGGGGGACCACTCTTCCTACATTTGGGGATACCTTCCGATAAACTCATCTTT. Translation: CALGGPLFLHLGIPSDKLIF.

In this sample, this clone turned up many times. At one boundary the junction diverges from the germline segment, which might be a read error. The CDR3 sequence is CALGETTGLLWGIRYTYKLIF. CDR3 nucleotide sequence: TGTGCTCTTGGGGAAACCACCGGCCTTCTTTGGGGGATAAGGTACACCTATAAACTCATCTTT. The V and J genes are TRDV1 and TRDJ1; 9 bases are a match to TRDD3. From germline, CDR1 is TSWWSYY and CDR2 QGS. CDR3 length: 21 amino acids.

This clone was detected only a few times. TCRdb assigns this DNA the protein of a much larger clone, which departs from its translation at residue 16; this likely reflects a read error, and the protein shown comes from translating the DNA. TRDV1 is the V gene, and the J gene was not called; TRDD3 is the table's D call and was not checked against the DNA. CDR3 length equals 18 residues. Germline V CDR1 and CDR2: TSWWSYY, QGS. The CDR3 bases are TGTGCTCTTGGGGACCCCCTCGGTTCTTTACTGGGGGCCTTTAAACCCATCTTT. This encodes CALGDPLGSLLGAFKPIF.

This clone was observed a handful of times. This DNA's translation differs at residue 7 from TCRdb's protein, which comes from a much larger clone; a read error is likely, and the protein shown is translated from the DNA. The V call is TRDV3, the J call TRDJ1; TRDD2 is a possible D gene (5 bases). The CDR3 loop spans 12 amino acids. Trimming took off 1 base at V and 3 bases at J, with 9 bases between the two ends. Looked up from germline, CDR1 is TVYSNPD and CDR2 is GDNSRS (reference sequence). The CDR3 DNA reads TGTGCCTTTAAACCCTACCCCGATAAACTCATCTTT. Translation gives CAFKPYPDKLIF. Combining the CDR3 with reference TRDV3 and TRDJ1 gives the whole variable domain CDKVTQSSPDQTVASGSEVVLLCTYDTVYSNPDLFWYRIRPDYSFQFVFYGDNSRSEGADFTQGRFSVKHILTQKAFHLVISPVRTEDSATYYCAFKPYPDKLIFGKGTRVTVEP.